Below, 9 T cell receptor beta chains from the same sample are listed, as sequenced in a study of blood T cells in healthy people across ages. For the second PCR, which ran for about 7 to 11 cycles, a sample-barcoded 5' primer and a J-beta primer mix were used. Using its own MiXCR run on the 5' RACE reads, TCRdb lists one record per CDR3 protein. The sample comprises approximately 960,000 distinct CDR3 sequences, approximately 32% of which are singletons, and 10% rests with the top ten. These data were also reused for a study on T cells of mothers and their children.

What was sequenced was blood. All receptors derive from a woman between 40 and 55 years old in good health.

This clonotype was counted between two and nine times. The chain is built from TRBV5-1 and TRBJ2-1, with 13 bases lining up with TRBD2. V dropped 4 bases and J dropped 6; count of bases not matched to a gene: 4. This CDR3 comprises 15 residues. Looked up from germline, CDR1 is SGHRS and CDR2 is YFSETQ. CDR3 residues: CASSKLAGGPNEQFF. The CDR3 DNA follows: TGCGCCAGCAGCAAACTAGCGGGGGGGCCCAATGAGCAGTTCTTC. The full variable domain, rest sourced from reference TRBV5-1 and TRBJ2-1, is KAGVTQTPRYLIKTRGQQVTLSCSPISGHRSVSWYQQTPGQGLQFLFEYFSETQRNKGNFPGRFSGRQFSNSRSEMNVSTLELGDSALYLCASSKLAGGPNEQFFGPGTRLTVL.

J is TRBJ1-5 and V is TRBV10-3; D might be TRBD1 (6 bases). The CDR3 runs to 14 residues. Germline CDR1 ENHRY, CDR2 SYGVKD. The V and J ends lost 2 bases and 2 bases respectively, with 7 bases between them. The CDR3 nucleotides read TGTGCCATCAGTGAGGCAGGGGGCAATCAGCCCCAGCATTTT. Translated, it gives CAISEAGGNQPQHF.

This clonotype was seen only once. A junction boundary mismatches the germline segment, possibly from a read error. The chain links TRBV12-3 or TRBV12-4 to TRBJ2-3; D ambiguous. The CDR3 sequence is 13 residues long. As DNA, the CDR3 is TGTGCCGGCAGTCTGAGTGGGACAGATACGCAGTATTTT. Protein sequence: CAGSLSGTDTQYF.

CDR3 sequence (DNA): TGTGCCAGTAGTATAGATGGGGGACGACCGGGGAATGAGCAGTTCTTC. Translation gives CASSIDGGRPGNEQFF. The chain employs TRBV19 and TRBJ2-1; possibly TRBD1 or TRBD2 for D (5 bases each). Germline CDR1 and CDR2: LNHDA and SQIVND (reference sequence). Trimming left V 0 bases short and J 7 bases short, with 16 bases between. This CDR3 is 16 amino acids long.

The chain has TRBV27 and TRBJ2-7, with D possibly TRBD2 on 6 matching bases. The V gene lost 10 bases and the J gene lost 0 bases, with 13 bases spanning the gap. The germline CDR1 and CDR2 sequences are MNHEY and SMNVEV (reference sequence). The CDR3 runs 13 residues. The chain's CDR3 is CANRRGSSYEQYF. The CDR3, as DNA: TGTGCCAACAGGAGGGGCAGCTCCTACGAGCAGTACTTC.

V usage is TRBV7-2 and J usage is TRBJ2-7, with 7 bases fitting TRBD1. V gave up 1 base and J gave up 8 bases; unmatched junction bases: 8. CDR1 is SGHTA, CDR2 FQGNSA, per germline. There are 14 residues in the CDR3. DNA of the CDR3: TGTGCCAGCAGCTTAGGGGGACAGAGGGAAAAGCAGTACTTC. It codes for CASSLGGQREKQYF.

This clonotype was counted between two and nine times. The chain uses TRBV7-2 and TRBJ2-5, with D possibly TRBD2 on 7 matching bases. The better agreement between TRBJ2-1 and the DNA end casts doubt on the J call. The CDR3 is 15 residues long. The germline CDR1 and CDR2 sequences are SGHTA and FQGNSA. CDR3 sequence: CASSLWYGGQETQFF. The DNA of the CDR3 is TGTGCCAGCAGCTTATGGTACGGGGGGCAAGAGACCCAGTTCTTC.

This chain connects TRBV27 to TRBJ2-7; no definite D call. Deletions cut 0 bases from V and 4 bases from J, with 13 bases between. CDR3 length: 15 amino acids. CDR1 and CDR2 (germline): MNHEY, SMNVEV (reference sequence). In DNA form, the CDR3 reads TGTGCCAGCAGTTTATCTAGGTCAATAAAATACGAGCAGTACTTC. Translating it yields CASSLSRSIKYEQYF.

This clonotype was picked up a small number of times. The chain joins TRBV4-1 to TRBJ1-2, with D perhaps matching TRBD1 (6 bases). CDR1 and CDR2 (germline): MGHRA, YSYEKL. The CDR3 length is 15 residues. The ends were cut back, 4 bases at V and 2 bases at J, with 14 bases in the middle. In DNA form, the CDR3 reads TGCGCCAGCAGCCTCGCCCCAGGGGTAAACTATGGCTACACCTTC. It translates to CASSLAPGVNYGYTF.